Sequencing of this T cell receptor beta chain was carried out in a study of identical twins. Notes on the study in general: Reduced insertions were recorded for abundant cord blood beta clonotypes, with no such pattern in memory repertoires. Models underestimated TCR alpha sharing (out-of-frame) in monozygotic twins.

TCRdb reprocessed the 5' RACE reads with MiXCR, giving one entry per CDR3 protein. The repertoire holds hundreds of thousands of distinct CDR3 sequences, over 5% seen once, with 1.5% to 2% in the top ten. There are many counts of this clonotype. The antigen remains unidentified. Trimming shortened V by 6 bases and J by 2 bases, and 15 bases separated the two germline ends. The CDR3 contains 15 residues. The sequence was collected from a man aged 18 to 29 in good health. The rearrangement links TRBV12-3 or TRBV12-4 to TRBJ2-3, with a possible D match to TRBD2 (5 bases). Material: naive T cells sorted from blood. The CDR3: CASRTGILYTDTQYF. The CDR3 DNA follows: TGTGCCAGCAGAACCGGGATCCTCTACACAGATACGCAGTATTTT.